This paragraph covers one T cell receptor beta chain sequence. This entry comes from a study of T cell responses to AZD1222 COVID-19 vaccine. This CDR3 contains 16 residues. Only in-frame clones appear in the TCRdb table, and some are missing; sequencing was by immunoSEQ multiplex PCR. The sample has some 80,000 clones, 90% seen once. This receptor was identified in an adult who received the AZD1222 COVID-19 vaccine. This material consisted of peripheral blood, taken 28 days after the second AZD1222 dose. The chain couples TRBV21-1 to TRBJ2-3. TRBV21-1 is noted as a pseudogene. In nucleotides, the CDR3 is TGTGCCAGCAGCAAAGCGAACGCAGAGACCACAGATACGCAGTATTTT. Translated, it gives CASSKANAETTDTQYF.